These T cell receptor beta chains were read from a single sample in a study of tumor-infiltrating lymphocytes in primary liver carcinoma. TCRdb re-called the multiplex PCR reads through MiXCR, storing one row per CDR3 protein. The top ten clones hold around 8.4% of a sample with about 130,000 distinct CDR3 sequences, 64% of them seen once. Sequencing used liver tumor tissue from sampling region 3. These receptors were obtained from a woman aged 55-69 years with primary liver carcinoma and hepatitis B virus infection. Both conserved end residues are part of each CDR3. The D gene is left open where the match is weak. Clone size, where shown, is once, few, many, or a class for clones that have expanded.

TRBJ2-4	TRBV6-6	NA	NA	14	CASVPGRAVNNQYF	TGTGCCAGCGTCCCAGGGAGAGCGGTAAACAATCAGTACTTC
TRBJ2-3	TRBV5-1	NA	NA	14	CASILSRGSDTQYF	TGCGCCAGCATCTTGTCCCGGGGTTCAGATACGCAGTATTTT
TRBJ2-6	TRBV19	NA	NA	17	CASSVTGQSSGANVLTF	TGTGCCAGTAGTGTCACAGGACAGAGCTCTGGGGCCAACGTCCTGACTTTC
TRBJ2-3	TRBV12-3/TRBV12-4	TRBD2	once	22	CASSSLGGGLAEEDNNYDTQYF	TGTGCCAGCAGTTCACTAGGTGGGGGACTAGCGGAAGAGGATAACAATTACGATACGCAGTATTTT
TRBJ2-1	TRBV6-5	NA	NA	16	CASSRDGTPTYNEQLF	TGTGCCAGCAGTCGTGACGGGACACCTACCTACAATGAGCAGCTCTTC
TRBJ2-1	TRBV11-1	NA	NA	15	CASSLDPDAYNEQFF	TGTGCCAGCAGTCTAGACCCCGATGCCTACAATGAGCAGTTCTTC
TRBJ2-1	TRBV10-2	NA	many	14	CASGRGVSGNEQFF	TGCGCCAGCGGCCGTGGGGTCTCGGGGAATGAGCAGTTCTTC
TRBJ2-3	TRBV18	NA	NA	13	CTSSTAGTDTQYF	TGTACCAGCTCTACGGCTGGCACAGATACGCAGTATTTT
TRBJ2-2	TRBV29-1	NA	many	14	CSVVDRSNTGELFF	TGCAGCGTTGTGGACAGATCGAACACCGGGGAGCTGTTTTTT
TRBJ1-1	TRBV5-5	NA	many	17	CASSLEGAARLNTEAFF	TGTGCCAGCAGCTTGGAAGGAGCAGCCAGGTTGAACACTGAAGCTTTCTTT
TRBJ1-6	TRBV14	TRBD1	many	18	CASSPRWGQGIRDSPLHF	TGTGCCAGCAGCCCAAGGTGGGGACAGGGCATCCGGGATTCACCCCTCCACTTT
TRBJ2-7	TRBV29-1	NA	NA	12	CSAGLGGDEQYF	TGCAGCGCTGGCCTTGGGGGCGACGAGCAGTACTTC
TRBJ2-1	TRBV11-2	NA	NA	15	CASSSGPGSYNDQFF	TGTGCCAGCAGCTCGGGACCAGGGTCATACAATGATCAGTTCTTC
TRBJ1-2	TRBV28	NA	NA	14	CAIKETELNYGYTF	TGTGCCATCAAAGAGACGGAGCTAAACTATGGCTACACCTTC
TRBJ1-1	TRBV11-2	NA	NA	15	CASSPLGVVNAEAFF	TGTGCCAGCAGCCCTCTGGGGGTCGTGAACGCTGAAGCTTTCTTT